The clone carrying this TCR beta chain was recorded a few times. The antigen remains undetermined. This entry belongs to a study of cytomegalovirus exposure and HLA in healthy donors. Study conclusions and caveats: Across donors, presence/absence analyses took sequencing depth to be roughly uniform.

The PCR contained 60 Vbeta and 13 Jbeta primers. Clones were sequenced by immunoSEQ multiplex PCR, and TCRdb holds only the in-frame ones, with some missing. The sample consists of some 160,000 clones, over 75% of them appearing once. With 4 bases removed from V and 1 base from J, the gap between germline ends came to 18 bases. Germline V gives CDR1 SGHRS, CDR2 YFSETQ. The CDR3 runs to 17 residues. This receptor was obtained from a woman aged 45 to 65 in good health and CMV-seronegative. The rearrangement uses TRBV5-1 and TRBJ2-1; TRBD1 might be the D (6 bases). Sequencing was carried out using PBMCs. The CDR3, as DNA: TGCGCCAGCAGCACTGGACAGATGGACGGATCCTACAATGAGCAGTTCTTC. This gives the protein CASSTGQMDGSYNEQFF.